This T cell receptor beta chain is drawn from a study of blood T cell repertoires in COVID-19. Study-wide context: Samples representing acute and convalescent COVID-19 were sourced from the United States, Italy and Spain. Sources were T cells, B-cell-depleted T cells, or PBMCs; the material itself was cDNA or gDNA.

TCRdb's copy holds only in-frame clones and misses some; the assay was immunoSEQ multiplex PCR. The sample carries hundreds of thousands of clones, nearly 90% recorded once. V lost 3 bases, J lost 4 bases, and 6 bases lay in between. The length of the CDR3 is 12 residues. This receptor was identified in a man between 18 and 35 years old with active or convalescent COVID-19. Sequencing used peripheral blood. This rearrangement joins TRBV12-3 or TRBV12-4 to TRBJ1-1; D possibly corresponds to TRBD1 (5 bases). In DNA form, the CDR3 reads TGTGCCAGCAGTTTGACAGTCACTGAAGCTTTCTTT. Encoded protein: CASSLTVTEAFF.